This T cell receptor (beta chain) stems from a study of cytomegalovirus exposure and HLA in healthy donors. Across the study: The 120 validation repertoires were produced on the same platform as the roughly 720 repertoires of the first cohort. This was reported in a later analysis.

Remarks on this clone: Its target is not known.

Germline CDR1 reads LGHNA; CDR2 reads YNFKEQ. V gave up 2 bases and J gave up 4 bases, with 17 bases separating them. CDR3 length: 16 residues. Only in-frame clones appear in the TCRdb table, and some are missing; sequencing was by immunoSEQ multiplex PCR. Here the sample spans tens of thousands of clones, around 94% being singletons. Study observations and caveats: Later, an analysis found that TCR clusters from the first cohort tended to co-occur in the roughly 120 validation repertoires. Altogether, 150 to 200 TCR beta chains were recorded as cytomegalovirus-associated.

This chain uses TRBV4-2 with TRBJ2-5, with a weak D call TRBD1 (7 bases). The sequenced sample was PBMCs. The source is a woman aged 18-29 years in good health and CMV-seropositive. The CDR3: CASSQTPGGRRETQYF. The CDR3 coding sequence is TGTGCCAGCAGCCAAACCCCAGGGGGGCGTCGAGAGACCCAGTACTTC.